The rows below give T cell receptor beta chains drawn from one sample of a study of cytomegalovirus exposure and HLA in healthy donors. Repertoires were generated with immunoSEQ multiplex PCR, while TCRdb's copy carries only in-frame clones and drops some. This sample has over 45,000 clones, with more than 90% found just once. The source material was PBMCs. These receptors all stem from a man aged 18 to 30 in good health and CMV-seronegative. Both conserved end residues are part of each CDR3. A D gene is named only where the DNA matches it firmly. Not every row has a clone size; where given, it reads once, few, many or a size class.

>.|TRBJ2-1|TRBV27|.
TGTGCCAGCAGTTACCGGGGGTATGAGCAGTTCTTC
CASSYRGYEQFF
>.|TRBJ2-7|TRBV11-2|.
TGTGCCAGCAGCTTCGACAGTAGCTCCTACGAGCAGTACTTC
CASSFDSSSYEQYF
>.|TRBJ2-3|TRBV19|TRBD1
TGTGCCAGTAGTATTTTGGACAGGAGCACAGATACGCAGTATTTT
CASSILDRSTDTQYF
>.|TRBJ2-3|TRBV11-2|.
TGTGCCAGCAGCTTAACTCAGGGTCGAGGCGGGGCGACGCAGTATTTT
CASSLTQGRGGATQYF
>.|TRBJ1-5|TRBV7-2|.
TGTGCCAGCAGCTTGCGGTATCAGCCCCAGCATTTT
CASSLRYQPQHF
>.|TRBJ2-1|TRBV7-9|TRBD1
TGTGCCAGCAGCTTAGTTCTAGGGACAGTTGAGCAGTTCTTC
CASSLVLGTVEQFF
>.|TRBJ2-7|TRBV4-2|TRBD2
TGTGCCAGCAGCCGTGGGACTAATGTACGGTACGAGCAGTACTTC
CASSRGTNVRYEQYF
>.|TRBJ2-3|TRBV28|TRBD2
TGTGCCAGCAGTTGGGCGAGCGGGAGTGATACGCAGTATTTT
CASSWASGSDTQYF
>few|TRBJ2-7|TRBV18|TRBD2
TGTGCCAGCTCACCCCCCCGGAGCGGGAGGACGGTGGCCTACGAGCAGTACTTC
CASSPPRSGRTVAYEQYF
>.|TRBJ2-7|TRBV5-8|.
TGTGCCAGCAGCTTGAGGCAGGGTGGCGAGCAGTACTTC
CASSLRQGGEQYF
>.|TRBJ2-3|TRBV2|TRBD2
TGTGCCAGCAGTGCGACAGCGGGGGGGACAGATACGCAGTATTTT
CASSATAGGTDTQYF
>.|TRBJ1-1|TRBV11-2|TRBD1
TGTGCCAGCAGCACCCAAAGGGACAGACCAAACACTGAAGCTTTCTTT
CASSTQRDRPNTEAFF
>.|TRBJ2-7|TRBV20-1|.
TGCAGTGCTCCACAAGCCTACGAGCAGTACTTC
CSAPQAYEQYF
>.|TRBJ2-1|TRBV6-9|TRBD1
TGTGCCAGCAGGGGACAGCTTACAGAGGAGCAGTTCTTC
CASRGQLTEEQFF
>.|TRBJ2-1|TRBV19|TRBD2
TGTGCCAGTAGTATAGAAATAGCGGGAGCACGTGAGCAGTTCTTC
CASSIEIAGAREQFF
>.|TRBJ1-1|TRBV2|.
TGTGCCAGCAGTGAAGCGCTTCTATTGAACACTGAAGCTTTCTTT
CASSEALLLNTEAFF
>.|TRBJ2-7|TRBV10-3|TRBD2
TGTGCCACCGCGGGGGACCCTATCGGGTACGAGCAGTACTTC
CATAGDPIGYEQYF
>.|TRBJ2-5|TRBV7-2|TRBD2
TGTGCCAGCAGCTCGGGACTAGAGGAGACCCAGTACTTC
CASSSGLEETQYF
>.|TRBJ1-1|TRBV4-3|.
TGCGCCAGCAGCCAAGGGACAGTATCTGAAGCTTTCTTT
CASSQGTVSEAFF
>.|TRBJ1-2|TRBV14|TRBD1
TGTGCCAGCAGCCCTCGGGACAGGGGGAATGGCTACACCTTC
CASSPRDRGNGYTF
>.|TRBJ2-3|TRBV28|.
TGTGCCAGCAGTTTAGTATTCCGAGCTCCAGATACGCAGTATTTT
CASSLVFRAPDTQYF
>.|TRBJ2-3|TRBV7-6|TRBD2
TGTGCCAGCAGCCGGTCTGGGGGACTAGCGGGATTAGATACGCAGTATTTT
CASSRSGGLAGLDTQYF
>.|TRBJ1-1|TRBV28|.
TGTGCCAGCAGTCAATCAGGGAGGACCACTGAAGCTTTCTTT
CASSQSGRTTEAFF
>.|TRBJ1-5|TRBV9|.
TGTGCCAGCAGCGAGACAGACGGGGGTCAGCCCCAGCATTTT
CASSETDGGQPQHF
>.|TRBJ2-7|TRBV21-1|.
TGTGCCAGCAGCCCGAAACAGGGTTCCTACGAGCAGTACTTC
CASSPKQGSYEQYF
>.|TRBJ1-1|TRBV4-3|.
TGCGCCAGCAGCCTCGTGGACGGGGGTGCCGCTGAAGCTTTCTTT
CASSLVDGGAAEAFF
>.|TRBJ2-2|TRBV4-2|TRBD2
TGTGCCAGCAGCCCGTGGGTGCGGGAGGGTGATAGAAACACCGGGGAGCTGTTTTTT
CASSPWVREGDRNTGELFF
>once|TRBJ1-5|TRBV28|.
TGTGCCAGCAGTTTATTGTCGCAGCCCCAGCATTTT
CASSLLSQPQHF